The 11 T cell receptor beta chains below come from one sample, sequenced in a study of shared clonotypes between healthy human individuals. It was CD45RO-negative cells, positively selected for CCR7, that made up naive CD8 cells, with terminally differentiated effector memory CD45RA+ cells excluded. Some clones are missing from TCRdb's copy, which holds only in-frame ones; the method was immunoSEQ multiplex PCR. The table records over 2,000,000 clones, just under 95% of them present only once. Sequences were obtained from naive CD8+ T cells from PBMCs. The receptors derive from a man aged 18 to 30 in good health. Some clones in this sample may be carry-over from other donors' samples.

The V and J genes are TRBV30 and TRBJ2-3, with 8 nucleotides matching TRBD1. The length of the CDR3 is 16 residues. The germline CDR1 and CDR2 sequences are GTSNPN and SVGIG (reference sequence). Losses at the gene ends were 1 base for V and 3 bases for J; bases not matched to a gene: 9. The DNA of the CDR3 is TGTGCCTGGAGTGACACCGGGGACAGGTTAACAGATACGCAGTATTTT. Translation: CAWSDTGDRLTDTQYF.

The gene calls are TRBV5-5 and TRBJ2-7; D may match TRBD1 or TRBD2 (5 bases each). Trimming took off 4 bases at V and 3 bases at J, with 11 bases between the two ends. Germline loops: CDR1 SGHKS, CDR2 YYEKEE (reference sequence). This CDR3 region has 13 residues. CDR3 protein: CASSPGRIYEQYF. CDR3 sequence (DNA): TGTGCCAGCAGCCCGGGACGGATCTACGAGCAGTACTTC.

The chain carries TRBV14 and TRBJ2-2, with a possible D match to TRBD1 (6 bases). This CDR3 comprises 14 residues. The V gene lost 9 bases and the J gene lost 0 bases, with 11 bases spanning the gap. CDR1 and CDR2 from the germline V gene are SGHDN and FVKESK. The DNA for the CDR3 is TGTGCCAGTAAAAGGGGGACGAACACCGGGGAGCTGTTTTTT. Translation gives CASKRGTNTGELFF.

The genes are TRBV6-1 and TRBJ2-7, with 9 bases identical to TRBD1. Germline V lookup: CDR1 MNHNS, CDR2 SASEGT. Trimming at V came to 0 bases and at J to 7 bases, leaving 10 bases not matched to a gene. The CDR3 totals 16 residues. The chain's CDR3 is CASSEAPTGGGWEQYF. Here the CDR3 DNA reads TGTGCCAGCAGTGAAGCGCCAACAGGGGGCGGTTGGGAGCAGTACTTC.

The chain carries TRBV7-9 and TRBJ1-1; D is unresolved. V was shortened by 3 bases and J by 6 bases, with 5 bases between the two germline ends. The CDR3 is 11 residues long. Germline-derived CDR1 and CDR2 are SEHNR and FQNEAQ (reference sequence). The CDR3 region has the DNA TGTGCCAGCAGCTTCGGATCTGAAGCTTTCTTT. Translation gives CASSFGSEAFF.

The chain has TRBV19 and TRBJ1-1, with a weak D call TRBD1 (5 bases). The V end was cut by 0 bases, the J end by 5 bases, with 16 bases between. CDR3 length equals 16 residues. Germline CDR1 reads LNHDA; CDR2 reads SQIVND (reference sequence). This CDR3 reads CASSIERGVRMTEAFF. The CDR3 region has the DNA TGTGCCAGTAGTATAGAGAGGGGCGTCAGGATGACTGAAGCTTTCTTT.

This chain links TRBV19 with TRBJ1-1, with 10 bases matching TRBD1. The CDR3 contains 14 residues. Germline loops: CDR1 LNHDA, CDR2 SQIVND (reference sequence). V trimming: 7 bases; J trimming: 8 bases; junction bases outside the gene matches: 10. As DNA, the CDR3 is TGTGCCAGTATCCCCCGGGACAGGGGAAACGAAGCTTTCTTT. Its translation: CASIPRDRGNEAFF.

This chain connects TRBV18 to TRBJ2-1; possibly TRBD1 or TRBD2 for D (5 bases each). The germline V gene has CDR1 KGHSH and CDR2 LQKENI. V lost 1 base and J 0 bases, leaving 10 bases between the germline ends. The CDR3 length is 16 residues. The CDR3 spells CASSPLTGPSYNEQFF. For the CDR3, the DNA is TGTGCCAGCTCACCACTGACGGGACCCTCCTACAATGAGCAGTTCTTC. The variable domain in full, with the rest retrieved from reference TRBV18 and TRBJ2-1, is NAGVMQNPRHLVRRRGQEARLRCSPMKGHSHVYWYRQLPEEGLKFMVYLQKENIIDESGMPKERFSAEFPKEGPSILRIQQVVRGDSAAYFCASSPLTGPSYNEQFFGPGTRLTVL.

The chain couples TRBV7-8 to TRBJ2-3; D is perhaps TRBD1 or TRBD2 (5 bases each). From germline, CDR1 is SGHVS and CDR2 FQNEAQ. This CDR3 region has 12 residues. The germline V and J ends were trimmed by 1 base and 7 bases, with 6 bases remaining between them. The CDR3 reads CASSLGGNTQYF. CDR3 bases: TGTGCCAGCAGCTTAGGGGGGAATACGCAGTATTTT.

This clone has a single count. This chain links TRBV7-9 with TRBJ2-3, with D unclear. Germline V gene data show CDR1 as SEHNR and CDR2 as FQNEAQ (reference sequence). Trimming removed 5 bases at V and 7 bases at J, with 7 bases between. CDR3 length: 11 residues. CDR3 DNA: TGTGCCAGCAGCCCCGGCCATACGCAGTATTTT. This translates into CASSPGHTQYF.

The chain uses TRBV11-2 and TRBJ2-7; D is possibly TRBD1 (5 bases). The CDR3 consists of 16 residues. Germline loops: CDR1 SGHAT, CDR2 FQNNGV. V dropped 0 bases and J dropped 2 bases, with 14 bases sitting between them. The CDR3: CASSLDLVGATYEQYF. The DNA of the CDR3 is TGTGCCAGCAGCTTAGACCTTGTTGGGGCTACCTACGAGCAGTACTTC.